This T cell receptor (beta chain) was recovered during a study of blood T cells in healthy people across ages. Across the whole study: About one barcoded beta molecule per two T cells was captured by template switching.

The CDR3 is made up of 18 amino acids. V was pared by 3 bases and J by 1 base, with 23 bases between. Per the germline V gene, CDR1 is SGHRS and CDR2 is YFSETQ. Findings and caveats of the study: Per million T cells, the diversity of TCR beta decreased roughly linearly as age advanced.

As regards this clonotype: The antigen is unknown.

PCR was performed a second time for about 7 to 11 cycles using a sample-barcoded 5' primer and a J-beta primer mix. No fewer than 2.5 million CDR3-containing paired-end reads came from each sample. TCRdb itself ran the 5' RACE reads through MiXCR, one entry per CDR3 protein. The sample shows about 780,000 distinct CDR3 sequences, about half of them seen only once. Material for sequencing was blood. V and J are TRBV5-1 and TRBJ2-7; TRBD2 is a possible D gene (5 bases). This TCR derives from a man older than 75 in good health. The CDR3 nucleotides are TGCGCCAGCAGCTCTCTGGCGGGCGGCCCTCACGGGTCCTACGAGCAGTACTTC. Amino acids: CASSSLAGGPHGSYEQYF.